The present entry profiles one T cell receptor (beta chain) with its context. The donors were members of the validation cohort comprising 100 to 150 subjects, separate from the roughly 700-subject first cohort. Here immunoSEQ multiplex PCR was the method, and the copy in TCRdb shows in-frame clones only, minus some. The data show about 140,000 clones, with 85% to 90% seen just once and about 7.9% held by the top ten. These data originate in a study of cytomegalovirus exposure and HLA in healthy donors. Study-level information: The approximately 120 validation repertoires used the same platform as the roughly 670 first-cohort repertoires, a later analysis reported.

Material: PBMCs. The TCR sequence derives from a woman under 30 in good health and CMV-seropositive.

In DNA, the CDR3 is TGCGCCAGCAGCTCGTTGGGACAGGTAAACACTGAAGCTTTCTTT. It codes for CASSSLGQVNTEAFF. The genes are TRBV5-1 and TRBJ1-1; 8 bases agree with TRBD1. The CDR3 extends over 15 amino acids. The V and J ends lost 3 bases and 2 bases, in that order; junction bases with no gene match: 6. The germline CDR1 and CDR2 sequences are SGHRS and YFSETQ.